The 7 T cell receptor beta chains presented below share a single source sample, sequenced in a study of regulatory T cells in long-lasting Graves disease. Arm-PCR of CDR3 regions and iRepertoire HTBI primers were used to build TCR beta libraries. TCRdb re-analysed the multiplex PCR reads in MiXCR, keeping a single row per CDR3 protein. The sample lists some 500,000 distinct CDR3 sequences, roughly 14% seen once, with roughly 9.7% in the top ten. Regarding time point: newly diagnosed GD, antithyroid drugs for less than 3 months. After RNA was extracted from PBMCs, the TCR library was made from it. This sample was shared with a second study, whose subject was T cells in Graves' hyperthyroidism and ophthalmopathy.

Sequences were derived from peripheral blood mononuclear cells (PBMCs), sampled at new diagnosis, from a patient treated with antithyroid drugs. The source is a young man with Graves disease.

This clonotype has a handful of counts. The chain uses TRBV5-1 and TRBJ1-4; 11 bases agree with TRBD1. Germline assignment: CDR1 SGHRS and CDR2 YFSETQ. The V segment lost 0 bases and the J segment 6 bases; nucleotides outside the gene matches: 1. This CDR3 spans 15 amino acids. This CDR3 is CASSLGDRGDEKLFF. The CDR3 nucleotides are TGCGCCAGCAGCTTGGGGGACAGGGGGGATGAAAAACTGTTTTTT.

The chain joins TRBV3-1 to TRBJ1-6; no reliable D call. Trimming pared 3 bases from V and 10 bases from J, leaving 10 bases between. This CDR3 has 13 amino acids. Germline CDR1 and CDR2: LGHDT and YNNKEL (reference sequence). Here the CDR3 DNA reads TGTGCCAGCAGCCAGGGTGGAAAGTCACCCCTCCACTTT. The encoded protein is CASSQGGKSPLHF.

This clonotype was recorded many times. This sequence joins TRBV7-8 and TRBJ1-5; D perhaps matches TRBD1 (5 bases). Germline CDR1 is SGHVS and CDR2 is FQNEAQ. The CDR3 is 15 residues long. The V and J ends lost 5 bases and 5 bases respectively, with 16 bases between them. The CDR3 bases are TGTGCCAGCAGCCCCCTTTGGGGGGAGGATCAGCCCCAGCATTTT. This gives the protein CASSPLWGEDQPQHF.

This sequence joins TRBV5-1 and TRBJ2-1; D possibly corresponds to TRBD1 (6 bases). This CDR3 is 14 amino acids long. V was shortened by 3 bases and J by 5 bases, with 12 bases between the two germline ends. Germline values: CDR1 SGHRS, CDR2 YFSETQ. For the CDR3, the DNA is TGCGCCAGCAGCTCGTTACAGGGTAACAATGAGCAGTTCTTC. Translating gives CASSSLQGNNEQFF.

The table lists this clonotype with many counts. The V and J genes are TRBV20-1 and TRBJ1-1, with D perhaps matching TRBD1 (6 bases). V shed 5 bases and J shed 2 bases, with 15 bases lying between them. There are 14 residues in the CDR3. Per the germline V gene, CDR1 is DFQATT and CDR2 is SNEGSKA (reference sequence). The CDR3 region has the DNA TGCAGTGCTTCGCGGGGGGCCCCAAACACTGAAGCTTTCTTT. This gives the protein CSASRGAPNTEAFF.

The CDR3 DNA follows: TGTGCCAGCCAACCCCATGCCAGAGGTGATACGCAGTATTTT. This translates into CASQPHARGDTQYF. The V and J genes are TRBV25-1 and TRBJ2-3; unclear D gene. The CDR3 is 14 amino acids. Trimming took 8 bases from V and 6 from J, leaving 18 bases between them. Germline loops: CDR1 MGHDK, CDR2 SYGVNS. Supplemented by reference TRBV25-1 and TRBJ2-3, the full variable domain reads EADIYQTPRYLVIGTGKKITLECSQTMGHDKMYWYQQDPGMELHLIHYSYGVNSTEKGDLSSESTVSRIRTEHFPLTLESARPSHTSQYLCASQPHARGDTQYFGPGTRLTVL.

V and J are TRBV29-1 and TRBJ2-2; TRBD1 aligns across 11 bases. The CDR3 extends over 14 amino acids. The germline V gene has CDR1 SQVTM and CDR2 ANQGSEA. After removal of 7 bases from V and 4 bases from J, the junction contained 5 bases not matched to a gene. DNA for the CDR3: TGCAGCGCCGGACAGGGGGCCGGCACCGGGGAGCTGTTTTTT. The encoded protein is CSAGQGAGTGELFF.